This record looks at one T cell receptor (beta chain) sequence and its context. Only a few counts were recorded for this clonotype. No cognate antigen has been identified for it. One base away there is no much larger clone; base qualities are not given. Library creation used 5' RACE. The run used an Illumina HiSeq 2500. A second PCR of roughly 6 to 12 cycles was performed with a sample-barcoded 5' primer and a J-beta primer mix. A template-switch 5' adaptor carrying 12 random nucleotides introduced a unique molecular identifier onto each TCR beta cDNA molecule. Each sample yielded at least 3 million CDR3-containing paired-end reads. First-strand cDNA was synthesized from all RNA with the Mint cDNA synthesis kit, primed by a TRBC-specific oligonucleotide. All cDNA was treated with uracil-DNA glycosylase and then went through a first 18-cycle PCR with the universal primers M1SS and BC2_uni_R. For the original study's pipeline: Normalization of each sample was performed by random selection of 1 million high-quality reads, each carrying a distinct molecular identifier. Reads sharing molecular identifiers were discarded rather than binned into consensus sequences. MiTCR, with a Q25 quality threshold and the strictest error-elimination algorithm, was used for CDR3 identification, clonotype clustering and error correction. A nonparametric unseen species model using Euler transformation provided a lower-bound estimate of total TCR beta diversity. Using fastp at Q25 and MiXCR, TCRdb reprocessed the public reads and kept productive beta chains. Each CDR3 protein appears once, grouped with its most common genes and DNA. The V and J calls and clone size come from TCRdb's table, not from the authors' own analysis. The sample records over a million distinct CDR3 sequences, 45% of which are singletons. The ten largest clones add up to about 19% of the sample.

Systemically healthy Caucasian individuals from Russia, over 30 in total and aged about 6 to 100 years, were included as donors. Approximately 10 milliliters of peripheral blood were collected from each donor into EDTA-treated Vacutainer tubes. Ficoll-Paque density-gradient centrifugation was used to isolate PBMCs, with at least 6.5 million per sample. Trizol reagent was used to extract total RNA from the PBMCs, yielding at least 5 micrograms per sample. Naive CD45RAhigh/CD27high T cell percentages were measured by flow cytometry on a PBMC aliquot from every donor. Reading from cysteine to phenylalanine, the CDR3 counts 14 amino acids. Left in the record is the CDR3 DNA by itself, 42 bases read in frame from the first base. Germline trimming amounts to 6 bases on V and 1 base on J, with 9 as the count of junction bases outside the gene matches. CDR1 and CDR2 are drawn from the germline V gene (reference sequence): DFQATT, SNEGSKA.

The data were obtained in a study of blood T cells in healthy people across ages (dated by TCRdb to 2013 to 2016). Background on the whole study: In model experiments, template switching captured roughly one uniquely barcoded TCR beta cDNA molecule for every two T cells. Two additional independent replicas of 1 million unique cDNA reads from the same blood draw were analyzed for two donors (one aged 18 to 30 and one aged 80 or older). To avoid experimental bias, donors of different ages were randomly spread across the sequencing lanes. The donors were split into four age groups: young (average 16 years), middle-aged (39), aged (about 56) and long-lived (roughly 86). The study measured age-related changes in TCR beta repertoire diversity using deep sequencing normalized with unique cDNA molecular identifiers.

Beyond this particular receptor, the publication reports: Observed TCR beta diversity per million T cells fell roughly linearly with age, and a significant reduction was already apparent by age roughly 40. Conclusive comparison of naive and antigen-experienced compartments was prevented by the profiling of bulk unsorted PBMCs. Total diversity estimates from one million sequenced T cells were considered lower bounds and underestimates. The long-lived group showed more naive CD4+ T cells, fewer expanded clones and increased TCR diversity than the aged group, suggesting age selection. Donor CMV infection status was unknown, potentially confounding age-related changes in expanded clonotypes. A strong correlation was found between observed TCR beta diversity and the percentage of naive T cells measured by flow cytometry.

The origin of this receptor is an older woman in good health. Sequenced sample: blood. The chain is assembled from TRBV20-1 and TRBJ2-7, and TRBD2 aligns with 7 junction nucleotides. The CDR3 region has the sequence CSAAFEGGSYEQYF. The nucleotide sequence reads TGCAGTGCCGCCTTTGAGGGAGGGTCCTACGAGCAGTACTTC.